This T cell receptor beta chain was sequenced during a study of T cells after yellow fever vaccination. Study conclusions and caveats: Weaker overall, the secondary response nonetheless peaked faster (day 5 versus 15).

About this clonotype: The antigen is unknown.

The V end lost 0 bases, the J end lost 9 bases, and 20 bases lay between the germline ends. This CDR3 has 15 amino acids. The germline gives CDR1 DFQATT, CDR2 SNEGSKA (reference sequence). MiXCR, run by TCRdb on the 5' RACE reads, gives a single entry per CDR3 protein. This table has some 500,000 distinct CDR3 sequences, approximately 12% appearing once. J is TRBJ2-5 and V is TRBV20-1; D perhaps matches TRBD2 (5 bases). This specimen consisted of PBMCs, obtained on the day of the yellow fever booster vaccination. This receptor was taken from a young man who received the YFV17D yellow fever vaccine. DNA of the CDR3: TGCAGTGCTAGAGATGCGATATTTGGATCCGGGGCCCAGTACTTC. Translation gives CSARDAIFGSGAQYF.